A selection of T cell receptor beta chains follows, all from one sample in a study of PD-1 blockade in mismatch repair-deficient tumors. The repertoire was sequenced with immunoSEQ multiplex PCR; TCRdb's copy has only in-frame clones and lacks some. The sample consists of tens of thousands of clones, more than 65% of them appearing once. Sequencing used peripheral blood, obtained 12 weeks after starting pembrolizumab. The source is an adult with mismatch repair-deficient cancer. Both conserved end residues are part of each CDR3. Fields, in order: clone size, CDR3 length, D gene, J gene, V gene, CDR3 DNA, CDR3 protein. D genes are given only for firm matches. The listing skips clone size in some rows; elsewhere it reads once, few, many or a size class.

.	16	.	TRBJ2-7	TRBV27	TGTGCCAGCAGTTTAGGGGTTTCTGGGTCCTCCTACGAGCAGTACTTC	CASSLGVSGSSYEQYF
.	15	TRBD2	TRBJ2-1	TRBV18	TGTGCCAGCTCTCCTAGCGGGAGTGGGAACAATGAGCAGTTCTTC	CASSPSGSGNNEQFF
.	14	.	TRBJ1-3	TRBV4-2	TGTGCCAGCAGCCTCTCTGACTCTGGAAACACCATATATTTT	CASSLSDSGNTIYF
.	15	.	TRBJ1-1	TRBV7-2	TGTGCCAGCAGCCTCCGACAGACAGTGAACACTGAAGCTTTCTTT	CASSLRQTVNTEAFF
.	13	.	TRBJ1-1	TRBV7-9	TGTGCCAGCAGCTTAGCAGCCGGGAGAGAAGCTTTCTTT	CASSLAAGREAFF
.	13	.	TRBJ1-2	TRBV5-4	TGTGCCAGCAGCAGCAGGGACGACTATGGCTACACCTTC	CASSSRDDYGYTF
.	14	.	TRBJ1-5	TRBV4-1	TGCGCCAGCAGCCTCCTCAAGGGCAATCAGCCCCAGCATTTT	CASSLLKGNQPQHF
once	15	TRBD2	TRBJ2-7	TRBV2	TGTGCCAGCACCAGAGGACTAGCGGGAATCTACGAGCAGTACTTC	CASTRGLAGIYEQYF
.	13	.	TRBJ2-3	TRBV7-8	TGTGCCGCCACCGCTTTGGGCACAGATACGCAGTATTTT	CAATALGTDTQYF
.	14	TRBD2	TRBJ2-2	TRBV6-5	TGTGCCATCCGAGCGGGAGTGAACACCGGGGAGCTGTTTTTT	CAIRAGVNTGELFF
.	14	.	TRBJ1-5	TRBV9	TGTGCCAGCAGCGTAAGCAGGGATTTACAGCCCCAGCATTTT	CASSVSRDLQPQHF
.	13	TRBD1	TRBJ1-1	TRBV2	TGTGCCAGCGGGGAGGGGGCAGTCTCCCAAGCTTTCTTT	CASGEGAVSQAFF
.	13	.	TRBJ1-5	TRBV6-1	TGTGCCAGCAGTGAAGTGCAGGATCAGCCCCAGCATTTT	CASSEVQDQPQHF
few	13	TRBD1	TRBJ1-2	TRBV5-4	TGTGCCAGCAGCATGACAGGGAACGGTGGCTACACCTTC	CASSMTGNGGYTF
many	15	.	TRBJ2-1	TRBV28	TGTGCCAGCAGCGGAGCGGGCAGGGCAAACAATGAGCAGTTCTTC	CASSGAGRANNEQFF
once	12	.	TRBJ1-4	TRBV7-2	TGTGCCAGCAGTTTAGTCAATGAAAAACTGTTTTTT	CASSLVNEKLFF
.	15	.	TRBJ2-7	TRBV11-3	TGTGCCAGCACCTCCCGAGCCGGCCAAGACTACGAGCAGTACTTC	CASTSRAGQDYEQYF
.	15	.	TRBJ2-3	TRBV18	TGTGCCAGCTCACCACTCGGGTTATACACAGATACGCAGTATTTT	CASSPLGLYTDTQYF
.	18	.	TRBJ2-1	TRBV9	TGTGCCAGCAGCGTAGCCCTAGACAGGCCTAGCTCCTACAATGAGCAGTTCTTC	CASSVALDRPSSYNEQFF
many	14	.	TRBJ2-7	TRBV10-3	TGTGCCATCAGTGATCCGCGCACCTCCTACGAGCAGTACTTC	CAISDPRTSYEQYF
once	16	TRBD2	TRBJ2-7	TRBV10-3	TGTGCCATCAGTGAGTCCCTAGCGGGAGGGCCTTACGAGCAGTACTTC	CAISESLAGGPYEQYF
.	14	TRBD1	TRBJ1-1	TRBV7-9	TGTGCCAGCAGCTTAGGGGACAGTCTGGCTGAAGCTTTCTTT	CASSLGDSLAEAFF
.	14	TRBD1	TRBJ1-4	TRBV5-4	TGTGCCAGCAGCATGGGACAGGGGAATGAAAAACTGTTTTTT	CASSMGQGNEKLFF
.	15	TRBD1	TRBJ1-4	TRBV2	TGTGCCAGCAGGAGGGACAGGACCCCCGATGAAAAACTGTTTTTT	CASRRDRTPDEKLFF
.	14	.	TRBJ1-2	TRBV4-3	TGCGCCAGCAGCCAAGATTGGAGGGTCTACGGCTACACCTTC	CASSQDWRVYGYTF
.	10	.	TRBJ1-1	TRBV20-1	TGCAGTGCGGCCGGGTACGGAGCTTTCTTT	CSAAGYGAFF
.	15	.	TRBJ1-1	TRBV19	TGTGCCAGTAGTATGTCGCCCCCGGGGAACACTGAAGCTTTCTTT	CASSMSPPGNTEAFF
once	14	TRBD2	TRBJ2-5	TRBV6-5	TGTGCCAGCAGTGTGCGCGGGGGACAAGAGACCCAGTACTTC	CASSVRGGQETQYF
.	13	.	TRBJ2-7	TRBV7-3	TGTGCCAGCAGCCCCCAGGCCTCATACGAGCAGTACTTC	CASSPQASYEQYF
.	14	.	TRBJ2-5	TRBV7-6	TGTGCCAGCAGCTTAGCACCCGCCAAAGAGACCCAGTACTTC	CASSLAPAKETQYF
once	14	.	TRBJ2-3	TRBV14	TGTGCCAGCAGCCTTCGGAAAAGCACAGATACGCAGTATTTT	CASSLRKSTDTQYF
.	15	.	TRBJ2-1	TRBV9	TGTGCCAGCACCTTGGAGACGGGGCCGTACAATGAGCAGTTCTTC	CASTLETGPYNEQFF
.	12	.	TRBJ2-5	TRBV2	TGTGCCAGCAGTAATCTTCAAGAGACCCAGTACTTC	CASSNLQETQYF
.	14	.	TRBJ2-3	TRBV12-5	TGTGCTAGTGGTGTGACTCTTAGCACAGATACGCAGTATTTT	CASGVTLSTDTQYF
.	13	TRBD1	TRBJ2-5	TRBV6-6	TGTGCCAGCAGGATGGGACAGAGTGAGACCCAGTACTTC	CASRMGQSETQYF
few	13	.	TRBJ1-5	TRBV2	TGTGCCAGCAGTTCGGGTGGCAATCAGCCCCAGCATTTT	CASSSGGNQPQHF
once	15	.	TRBJ1-5	TRBV7-2	TGTGCCAGCAGCTTAGGTCCCAGGGCTTGGCAGCCCCAGCATTTT	CASSLGPRAWQPQHF
.	15	.	TRBJ1-5	TRBV27	TGTGCCAGCAGTTTATTCATGGGTAGCAATCAGCCCCAGCATTTT	CASSLFMGSNQPQHF
few	11	.	TRBJ1-2	TRBV19	TGTGCCAGTACAGACTGGTATGGCTACACCTTC	CASTDWYGYTF
.	11	.	TRBJ2-1	TRBV29-1	TGCAGCGTCACCGACTACAATGAGCAGTTCTTC	CSVTDYNEQFF
.	14	.	TRBJ2-2	TRBV2	TGTGCCAGCAGAGGTCACCGAGAGACCGGGGAGCTGTTTTTT	CASRGHRETGELFF
.	13	.	TRBJ2-2	TRBV27	TGTGCCAGCCTCAAGGGGGATCCCGGGGAGCTGTTTTTT	CASLKGDPGELFF
.	16	.	TRBJ1-2	TRBV6-1	TGTGCCAGCAGTGAAAATCCAGCGGCATCTAACTATGGCTACACCTTC	CASSENPAASNYGYTF
.	15	TRBD2	TRBJ2-1	TRBV25-1	TGTGCCAGCAGGGTAGCGGGAGAGGCCTACAATGAGCAGTTCTTC	CASRVAGEAYNEQFF
few	13	.	TRBJ1-2	TRBV6-5	TGTGCCAGCAGTTTAGCCCACGGAGGAGGCTACACCTTC	CASSLAHGGGYTF